These 3 T cell receptor beta chains were all obtained from the same sample, sequenced in a study of T cells in Graves' hyperthyroidism and ophthalmopathy. TCR beta CDR3 regions were amplified from RNA transcripts. TCR CDR3 underwent first-round RT-PCR with the HTBI primer set. One entry per CDR3 protein, called by TCRdb with MiXCR from the multiplex PCR reads. This repertoire shows 550,000 to 700,000 distinct CDR3 sequences, roughly 14% found once; its top ten account for around 4%. The sample was blood. All receptors come from a woman aged 40 to 50 with Graves' ophthalmopathy.

This clonotype was counted at least ten times. The chain carries TRBV12-3 or TRBV12-4 and TRBJ1-3; the D is unclear. This CDR3 has 13 residues. Trimming shortened V by 4 bases and J by 6 bases, and 10 bases separated the two germline ends. The CDR3 DNA follows: TGTGCCAGCAGTTCGGGAGCCACAAACACCATATATTTT. This encodes CASSSGATNTIYF.

The table lists this clonotype with many counts. V and J are TRBV5-1 and TRBJ2-7; no reliable D call. From germline, CDR1 is SGHRS and CDR2 YFSETQ. The CDR3 is made up of 13 amino acids. V lost 1 base to trimming and J lost 4 bases, with 9 bases between them. CDR3 sequence reads: CASSLTEFYEQYF. The CDR3 bases are TGCGCCAGCAGCTTGACGGAGTTTTACGAGCAGTACTTC. The full variable domain, completed using reference TRBV5-1 and TRBJ2-7, is KAGVTQTPRYLIKTRGQQVTLSCSPISGHRSVSWYQQTPGQGLQFLFEYFSETQRNKGNFPGRFSGRQFSNSRSEMNVSTLELGDSALYLCASSLTEFYEQYFGPGTRLTVT.

The sample holds many counts of this clonotype. This chain uses TRBV4-1 with TRBJ1-5; D gene uncertain. The germline CDR1 and CDR2 sequences are MGHRA and YSYEKL. This CDR3 region has 16 residues. Trimming took off 0 bases at V and 0 bases at J, with 9 bases between the two ends. Here the CDR3 reads CASSQERQYSNQPQHF. The CDR3 nucleotides read TGCGCCAGCAGCCAAGAGAGGCAGTATAGCAATCAGCCCCAGCATTTT.